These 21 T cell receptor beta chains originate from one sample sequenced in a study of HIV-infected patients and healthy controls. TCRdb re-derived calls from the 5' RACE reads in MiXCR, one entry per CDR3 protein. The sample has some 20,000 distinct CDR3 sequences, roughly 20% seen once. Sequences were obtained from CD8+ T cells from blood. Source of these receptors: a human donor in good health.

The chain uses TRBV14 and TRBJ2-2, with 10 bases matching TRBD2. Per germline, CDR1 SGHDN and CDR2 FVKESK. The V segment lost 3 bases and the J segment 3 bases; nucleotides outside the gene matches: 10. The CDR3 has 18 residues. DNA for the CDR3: TGTGCCAGCAGCCATTTCTGGCCTAGCGGGAGTGACACCGGGGAGCTGTTTTTT. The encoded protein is CASSHFWPSGSDTGELFF.

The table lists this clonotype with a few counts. CDR3 coding DNA: TGTGCCAGTAGTACCGATCAGCCCCAGCATTTT. This codes for CASSTDQPQHF. This sequence joins TRBV19 and TRBJ1-5; D is ambiguous. CDR1 LNHDA and CDR2 SQIVND come from the germline V gene (reference sequence). V was cut by 4 bases and J by 5 bases, with 3 bases left in between. The CDR3 runs to 11 residues.

CDR3 loop: CASWDTTTETQYF. Written as DNA, the CDR3 is TGTGCCAGTTGGGATACCACCACAGAGACCCAGTACTTC. This chain joins TRBV7-8 and TRBJ2-5; D unresolved. The CDR3 has 13 residues. Germline V gives CDR1 SGHVS, CDR2 FQNEAQ. Trimming left V 9 bases short and J 4 bases short, with 15 bases between.

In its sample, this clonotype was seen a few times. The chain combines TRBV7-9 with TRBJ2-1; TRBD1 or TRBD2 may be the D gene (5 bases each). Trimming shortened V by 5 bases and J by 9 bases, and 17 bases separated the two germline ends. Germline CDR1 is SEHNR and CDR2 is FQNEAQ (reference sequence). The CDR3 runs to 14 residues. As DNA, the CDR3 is TGTGCCAGCAGCCCCTCCAGGGCGGGCACTGAGCAGTTCTTC. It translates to CASSPSRAGTEQFF. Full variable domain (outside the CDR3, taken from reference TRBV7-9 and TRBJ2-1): DTGVSQNPRHKITKRGQNVTFRCDPISEHNRLYWYRQTLGQGPEFLTYFQNEAQLEKSRLLSDRFSAERPKGSFSTLEIQRTEQGDSAMYLCASSPSRAGTEQFFGPGTRLTVL.

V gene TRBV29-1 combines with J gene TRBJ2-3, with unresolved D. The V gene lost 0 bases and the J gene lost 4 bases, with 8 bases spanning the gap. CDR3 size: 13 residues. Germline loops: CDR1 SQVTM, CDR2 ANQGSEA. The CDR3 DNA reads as TGCAGCGTTGAAGAGGGGATCGCAGATACGCAGTATTTT. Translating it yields CSVEEGIADTQYF.

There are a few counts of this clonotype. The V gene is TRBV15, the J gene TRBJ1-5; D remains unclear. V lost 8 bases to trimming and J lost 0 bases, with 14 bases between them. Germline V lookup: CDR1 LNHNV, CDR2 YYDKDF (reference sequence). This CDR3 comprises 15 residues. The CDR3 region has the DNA TGTGCCACCGCAGAAACGGATGGTAGCAATCAGCCCCAGCATTTT. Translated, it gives CATAETDGSNQPQHF.

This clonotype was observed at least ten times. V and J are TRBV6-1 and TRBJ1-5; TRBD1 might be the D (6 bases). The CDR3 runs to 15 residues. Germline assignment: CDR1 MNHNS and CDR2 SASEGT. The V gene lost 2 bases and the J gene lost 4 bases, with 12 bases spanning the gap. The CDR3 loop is CASSEYSGANQPQHF. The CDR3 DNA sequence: TGTGCCAGCAGTGAATACTCGGGGGCTAATCAGCCCCAGCATTTT.

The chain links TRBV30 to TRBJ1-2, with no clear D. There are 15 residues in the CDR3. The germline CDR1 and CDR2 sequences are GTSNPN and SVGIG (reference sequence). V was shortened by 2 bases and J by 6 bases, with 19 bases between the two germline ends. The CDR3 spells CAWSHASGNPNGYTF. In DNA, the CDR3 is TGTGCCTGGAGTCACGCCTCCGGGAACCCTAATGGCTACACCTTC.

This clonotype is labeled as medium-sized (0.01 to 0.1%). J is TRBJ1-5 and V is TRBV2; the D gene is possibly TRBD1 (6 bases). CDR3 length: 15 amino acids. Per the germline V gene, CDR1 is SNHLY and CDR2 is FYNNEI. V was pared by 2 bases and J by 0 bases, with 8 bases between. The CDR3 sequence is CASSERGGSNQPQHF. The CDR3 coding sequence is TGTGCCAGCAGTGAAAGGGGGGGTAGCAATCAGCCCCAGCATTTT.

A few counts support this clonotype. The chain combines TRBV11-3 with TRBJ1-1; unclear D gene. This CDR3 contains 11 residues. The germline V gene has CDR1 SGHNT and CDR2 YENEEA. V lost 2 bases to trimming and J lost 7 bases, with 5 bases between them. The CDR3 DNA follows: TGTGCCAGCAGCTTAACGGGTGAAGCTTTCTTT. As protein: CASSLTGEAFF.

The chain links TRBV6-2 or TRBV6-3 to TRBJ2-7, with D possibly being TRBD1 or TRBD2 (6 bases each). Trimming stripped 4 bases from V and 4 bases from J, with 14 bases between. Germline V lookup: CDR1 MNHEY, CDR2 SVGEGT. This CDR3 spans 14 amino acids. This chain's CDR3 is CASSFGGGGYEQYF. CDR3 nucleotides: TGTGCCAGCAGTTTCGGAGGAGGGGGGTACGAGCAGTACTTC.

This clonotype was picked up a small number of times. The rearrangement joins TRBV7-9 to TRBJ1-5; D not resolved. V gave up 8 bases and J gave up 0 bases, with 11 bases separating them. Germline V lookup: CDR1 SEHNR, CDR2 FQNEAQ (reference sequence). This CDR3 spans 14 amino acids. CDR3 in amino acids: CASGPPGSNQPQHF. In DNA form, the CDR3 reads TGTGCCAGCGGGCCACCCGGTAGCAATCAGCCCCAGCATTTT. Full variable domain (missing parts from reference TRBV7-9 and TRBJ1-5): DTGVSQNPRHKITKRGQNVTFRCDPISEHNRLYWYRQTLGQGPEFLTYFQNEAQLEKSRLLSDRFSAERPKGSFSTLEIQRTEQGDSAMYLCASGPPGSNQPQHFGDGTRLSIL.

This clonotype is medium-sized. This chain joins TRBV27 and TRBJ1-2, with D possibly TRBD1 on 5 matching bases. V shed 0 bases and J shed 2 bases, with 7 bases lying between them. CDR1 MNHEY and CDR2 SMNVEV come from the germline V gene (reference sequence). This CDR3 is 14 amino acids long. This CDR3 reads CASSLSGDNYGYTF. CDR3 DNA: TGTGCCAGCAGTTTATCAGGGGACAACTATGGCTACACCTTC.

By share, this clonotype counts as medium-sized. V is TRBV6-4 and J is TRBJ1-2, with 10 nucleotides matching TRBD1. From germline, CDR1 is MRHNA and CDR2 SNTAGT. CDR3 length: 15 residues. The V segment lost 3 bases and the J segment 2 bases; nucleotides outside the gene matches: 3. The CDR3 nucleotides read TGTGCCAGCAGTGAAAGACAGGGGGCGAACTATGGCTACACCTTC. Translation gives CASSERQGANYGYTF.

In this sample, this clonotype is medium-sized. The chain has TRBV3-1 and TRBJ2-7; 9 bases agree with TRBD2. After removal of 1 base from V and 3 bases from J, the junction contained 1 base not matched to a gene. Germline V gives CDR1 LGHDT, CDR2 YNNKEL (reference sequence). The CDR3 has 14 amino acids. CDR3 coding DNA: TGTGCCAGCAGCCAAGGTAGCGGGAGCTACGAGCAGTACTTC. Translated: CASSQGSGSYEQYF.

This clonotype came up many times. CDR3: CASSLNRGLWTQYF. The CDR3 DNA is TGTGCCAGCAGTTTAAACAGGGGCCTATGGACCCAGTACTTC. This sequence joins TRBV12-3 or TRBV12-4 and TRBJ2-5, with 7 bases identical to TRBD1. CDR3 length: 14 amino acids. V gave up 2 bases and J gave up 7 bases; unmatched junction bases: 7.

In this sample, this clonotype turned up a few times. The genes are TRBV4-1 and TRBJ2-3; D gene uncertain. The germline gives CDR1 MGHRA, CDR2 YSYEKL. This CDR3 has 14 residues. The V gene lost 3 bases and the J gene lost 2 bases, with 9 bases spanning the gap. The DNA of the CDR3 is TGCGCCAGCAGCCAGGCCTCCCTCACAGATACGCAGTATTTT. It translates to CASSQASLTDTQYF.

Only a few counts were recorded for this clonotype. The CDR3 region is CASSPNPITGALQETQYF. In DNA form, the CDR3 reads TGTGCCAGCAGCCCAAACCCTATTACAGGGGCCCTCCAAGAGACCCAGTACTTC. V is TRBV7-3 and J is TRBJ2-5; 7 bases map to TRBD1. The CDR3 sequence is 18 residues long. Germline values: CDR1 SGHTA, CDR2 FQGTGA. With 5 bases clipped from V and 1 base from J, the junction kept 16 bases outside the gene matches.

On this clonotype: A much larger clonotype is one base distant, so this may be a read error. CDR3 protein: CASSRDWDRVYEQYF. CDR3 sequence (DNA): TGCGCCAGCAGCCGAGACTGGGACAGGGTCTACGAGCAGTACTTC. The chain employs TRBV4-1 and TRBJ2-7; 9 nucleotides align to TRBD1. The CDR3 sequence is 15 residues long. Trimming cost V 4 bases and J 3 bases; bases outside gene matches: 7. CDR1 MGHRA and CDR2 YSYEKL come from the germline V gene.

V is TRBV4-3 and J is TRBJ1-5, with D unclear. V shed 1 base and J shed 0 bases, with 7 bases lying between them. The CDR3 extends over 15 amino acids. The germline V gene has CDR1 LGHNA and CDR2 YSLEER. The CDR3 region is CASSQGTHSNQPQHF. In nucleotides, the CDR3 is TGCGCCAGCAGCCAAGGAACTCATAGCAATCAGCCCCAGCATTTT.

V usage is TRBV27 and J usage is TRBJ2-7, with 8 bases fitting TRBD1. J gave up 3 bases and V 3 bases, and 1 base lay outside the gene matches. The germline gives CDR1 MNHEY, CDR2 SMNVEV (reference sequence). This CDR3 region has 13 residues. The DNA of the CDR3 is TGTGCCAGCAGTTTGGGGACAGGCTACGAGCAGTACTTC. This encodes CASSLGTGYEQYF.